The present T cell receptor beta chain was sequenced within a study of T cells in Graves' hyperthyroidism and ophthalmopathy (dated by TCRdb to about 2019). Regarding the complete study: Peripheral blood samples were taken at initial diagnosis, before any treatment was given. Following sampling, methimazole starting at 30 mg daily was given to hyperthyroidism patients, and high-dose intravenous methylprednisolone was given to ophthalmopathy patients. The paper reports TCR Vbeta CDR3 sequencing of roughly 140 peripheral blood samples: approximately 41 ophthalmopathy, approximately 74 hyperthyroidism and around 17 progressor patients. To identify TCR V-J signatures that set the groups apart, the researchers used a discovery cohort of 95 to 100 patients, made up of 40 to 45 with Graves' ophthalmopathy and 57 with stable Graves' hyperthyroidism. Prospective prediction of ophthalmopathy was tested in an independent validation cohort consisting of some 19 hyperthyroidism patients and some 17 patients who later progressed to ophthalmopathy. In about 6 Graves' hyperthyroidism patients, the study also compared T-cell repertoires from thyroid tissue with T-cell repertoires from blood. The roughly 100 discovery patients were randomly split 7:3 into training and test sets.

Cut back by 7 bases and 4 bases, the V and J ends lie 8 bases apart. As encoded in the germline V gene, CDR1 is ENHRY while CDR2 is SYGVKD. The CDR3, from cysteine to phenylalanine, totals 13 residues. The read is trimmed to its CDR3 DNA, 39 bases read in frame from base 1. TCR beta CDR3 regions were amplified from RNA transcripts. For the first round of RT-PCR on the TCR CDR3, the HTBI primer set was used together with the Qiagen OneStep RT-PCR kit. Libraries were constructed in a second round of multiplex PCR, after which size selection and purification were carried out. Libraries were sequenced paired-end with 100 bp reads on an Illumina HiSeq2000. The authors' analysis ran thus. Raw data were processed with SOAPnuke, discarding reads with adapters, uncalled bases, mean Phred below 15, or no exact constant-primer or identifier match. COPE v1.2.5 was used to merge high-quality paired reads, and clonotypes were defined as unique nucleotide sequences. Clonotypes were aligned to IMGT TRBV, TRBD and TRBJ reference segments using MiTCR v1.1. Only V-J combinations with frequency above 0.0001, covering 98% to 99.2% of repertoires, were analysed. A TCS score was defined as the ratio of F50 (clonal expansion) to E x V (chaos), with BLOSUM62-based TCRdist applied between CDR3 peptides within each V-J. Welch's t-statistics and random forest reduced roughly 530 V-J features to around 14, which were used in a naive Bayes classifier (R e1071). The Morisita-Horn index was used to measure how similar the thyroid and blood repertoires were. Using fastp at Q25 and MiXCR, TCRdb reprocessed the public reads and kept productive beta chains. Entries that share a CDR3 protein sequence are merged under the most common genes and DNA. These V and J calls originate from TCRdb's pipeline instead of the authors' own analysis. For this sample the table gives nearly 750,000 distinct CDR3 sequences, of which about 35% were detected only once. 30% to 40% of the sample comes from the top ten.

A patient counted as having stable Graves' hyperthyroidism if no progression to ophthalmopathy occurred over 18 months of follow-up. Hyperthyroidism patients were newly diagnosed, with disease duration under 2 months, and aged 18 to 65 years. Exclusion was applied to patients with uncontrolled infections, other autoimmune diseases, pregnancy or lactation. Diagnoses were based on clinical symptoms, serum thyroxine and TRAb, thyroid ultrasound and orbital computed tomography. PBMCs were isolated from about 10 ml of fresh peripheral blood by Ficoll-Paque density gradient centrifugation. Trizol reagent was used to extract total RNA, and RNA quality was then checked on an Agilent 2100 Bioanalyzer. Beyond this particular receptor, the publication reports: Sample size was not statistically predetermined, and blinding of investigators to group allocation was not performed. During validation, the model predicted progression to ophthalmopathy a median of about 6.5 months ahead of onset, with almost 71% sensitivity and roughly 75% specificity. Ophthalmopathy was separated from stable hyperthyroidism by a 13 V-J signature model, with approximately 86% sensitivity and just over 81% specificity obtained in cross-validation and 80%/75% obtained in testing. Blood samples also contained most of the expanded thyroid clonotypes (frequency above 0.001), which suggests that blood repertoires may reflect thyroid immune responses.

This clonotype was picked up a small number of times. It lacks a known antigen. There are no base qualities to consult, and no much larger clone falls within one base. Sequences were obtained from blood. This TCR was recovered from a woman in her 40s with Graves' hyperthyroidism. This chain joins TRBV10-3 to TRBJ2-6; no D gene can be assigned with confidence. The CDR3 region reads CAIKFSGANVLTF. The DNA sequence is as follows: TGTGCCATCAAGTTTTCGGGGGCCAACGTCCTGACTTTC.